This T cell receptor beta chain was sequenced in a study of early T cells in non-severe SARS-CoV-2 infection. Study at large: Sequencing of unsorted whole blood was done on bulk RNA, leaving chains unpaired.

The V gene lost 2 bases and the J gene lost 2 bases, with 8 bases spanning the gap. Germline CDR1 is LGHNT and CDR2 is FRNRAP. There are 14 residues in the CDR3. Comments on this clonotype: Antigen unknown.

Individual cDNA molecules carried attached unique molecular identifiers. Each CDR3 protein gets one entry after TCRdb re-called the 5' RACE reads with MiXCR. The table records 100,000 to 150,000 distinct CDR3 sequences, about 16% of them present only once. The study, taken as a whole, reports: Clonotype matching in VDJdb favored anti-spike CD8 responses and did not capture private and CD4 specificities.

This sequence was found in an adult who was a healthcare worker with PCR-confirmed SARS-CoV-2 infection or an uninfected control (not recorded which). Material for sequencing was whole blood. The J gene is TRBJ2-3, the V gene TRBV12-5; D possibly uses TRBD1 or TRBD2 (6 bases each). CDR3 sequence: CASGLSGATDTQYF. The CDR3 nucleotides read TGTGCTAGTGGTTTGTCGGGGGCCACAGATACGCAGTATTTT. The full variable domain, in which reference TRBV12-5 and TRBJ2-3 provide the parts outside the CDR3, is DARVTQTPRHKVTEMGQEVTMRCQPILGHNTVFWYRQTMMQGLELLAYFRNRAPLDDSGMPKDRFSAEMPDATLATLKIQPSEPRDSAVYFCASGLSGATDTQYFGPGTRLTVL.